Each of the 21 T cell receptor beta chains below was sequenced from the same sample in a study of cytomegalovirus exposure and HLA in healthy donors. PCR primers comprised 60 Vbeta and 13 Jbeta primers. Produced via immunoSEQ multiplex PCR; TCRdb's table is partial and in-frame only. Seen here are 100,000 or so clones, 75% to 85% observed once, and the top ten hold under 4.5%. Source material: PBMCs. These receptors were collected from a woman in her forties or fifties in good health and CMV-seropositive.

This clone was recorded only once. The sample carries other DNA sequences with the same CDR3. The gene calls are TRBV18 and TRBJ1-1, with a possible D match to TRBD1 (5 bases). V was shortened by 2 bases and J by 5 bases, with 12 bases between the two germline ends. The CDR3 loop spans 14 amino acids. Germline CDR1 is KGHSH and CDR2 is LQKENI. As DNA, the CDR3 is TGTGCCAGCTCACCAACAGGTGGTGGGACTGAAGCTTTCTTT. This translates into CASSPTGGGTEAFF. Full variable domain (missing parts from reference TRBV18 and TRBJ1-1): NAGVMQNPRHLVRRRGQEARLRCSPMKGHSHVYWYRQLPEEGLKFMVYLQKENIIDESGMPKERFSAEFPKEGPSILRIQQVVRGDSAAYFCASSPTGGGTEAFFGQGTRLTVV.

The V gene is TRBV7-9, the J gene TRBJ1-2; D possibly corresponds to TRBD1 (5 bases). The V end was cut by 3 bases, the J end by 2 bases, with 16 bases between. Germline CDR1 SEHNR, CDR2 FQNEAQ (reference sequence). This CDR3 comprises 16 residues. CDR3 DNA sequence: TGTGCCAGCAGCTTGGGGGGGGGTTCGTCGAACTATGGCTACACCTTC. This codes for CASSLGGGSSNYGYTF.

The sample holds one count of this clone. The genes are TRBV7-6 and TRBJ2-3, with D tentatively TRBD1 (6 bases). This CDR3 contains 15 residues. Trimming cost V 4 bases and J 2 bases, with 13 bases left between them. Germline values: CDR1 SGHVS, CDR2 FNYEAQ. The CDR3 DNA is TGTGCCAGCAGCTCCACCGGGACATACACAGATACGCAGTATTTT. Encoded protein: CASSSTGTYTDTQYF.

The chain combines TRBV27 with TRBJ2-3, with 7 bases fitting TRBD2. V shed 7 bases, J shed 5 bases, and the junction held 12 bases outside the gene matches. The CDR3 runs to 15 residues. Germline values: CDR1 MNHEY, CDR2 SMNVEV (reference sequence). CDR3 nucleotide sequence: TGTGCCAGCACCGGGGCCCCCGGGACTAAAGATACGCAGTATTTT. It encodes CASTGAPGTKDTQYF.

The CDR3 region has the DNA TGTGCCAGCAGCCAAGGTGCGGGCCTTCCCTACAATGAGCAGTTCTTC. The encoded protein is CASSQGAGLPYNEQFF. The chain carries TRBV14 and TRBJ2-1; possible D gene TRBD2, 5 bases. The germline V gene encodes CDR1 SGHDN and CDR2 FVKESK. With 1 base removed from V and 2 bases from J, the gap between germline ends came to 12 bases. The CDR3 covers 16 residues.

This chain uses TRBV18 with TRBJ1-1; perhaps TRBD1 as D (6 bases). CDR1 and CDR2 from the germline V gene are KGHSH and LQKENI. CDR3 length: 13 residues. The V and J ends lost 4 bases and 7 bases respectively, with 13 bases between them. This chain's CDR3 is CASSRGDRREAFF. The CDR3 nucleotides are TGTGCCAGCTCACGAGGAGACAGGCGTGAAGCTTTCTTT. Using reference TRBV18 and TRBJ1-1 for the parts outside the CDR3, the full variable domain is NAGVMQNPRHLVRRRGQEARLRCSPMKGHSHVYWYRQLPEEGLKFMVYLQKENIIDESGMPKERFSAEFPKEGPSILRIQQVVRGDSAAYFCASSRGDRREAFFGQGTRLTVV.

The gene calls are TRBV2 and TRBJ2-7; D perhaps matches TRBD2 (6 bases). V was pared by 8 bases and J by 0 bases, with 20 bases between. This CDR3 comprises 16 residues. CDR1 and CDR2 (germline): SNHLY, FYNNEI. The CDR3 coding sequence is TGTGCCAGCCAAGCAGTGGGAGGTGGGCTCTCCTACGAGCAGTACTTC. It codes for CASQAVGGGLSYEQYF.

CDR3 residues: CASSLEGPYGYTF. As DNA, the CDR3 is TGTGCCAGCAGTTTGGAGGGACCCTATGGCTACACCTTC. The J gene is TRBJ1-2, the V gene TRBV27; D may be TRBD1 (5 bases). CDR3 size: 13 residues. Trimming removed 3 bases from V and 4 bases from J, with 9 bases in between. The germline CDR1 and CDR2 sequences are MNHEY and SMNVEV (reference sequence).

This sequence joins TRBV9 and TRBJ2-5, with 11 bases that match TRBD2. Germline V gene data show CDR1 as SGDLS and CDR2 as YYNGEE. V gave up 3 bases and J gave up 2 bases; unmatched junction bases: 9. The length of the CDR3 is 17 residues. The CDR3 DNA reads as TGTGCCAGCAGCGCCTTAGCGGGGGGGTTCAATCAAGAGACCCAGTACTTC. This translates into CASSALAGGFNQETQYF.

V is TRBV4-1 and J is TRBJ1-1; tentatively, D is TRBD1 (5 bases). Between the trimmed V and J ends, which lost 2 bases and 1 base, there was a span of 11 bases. Per the germline V gene, CDR1 is MGHRA and CDR2 is YSYEKL. This CDR3 region has 15 residues. CDR3 in amino acids: CASSQLGTGNTEAFF. In DNA, the CDR3 is TGCGCCAGCAGCCAATTGGGTACAGGGAACACTGAAGCTTTCTTT.

The CDR3 is CASGLTGEGYEQYF. In DNA form, the CDR3 reads TGTGCCAGCGGTTTGACAGGGGAAGGCTACGAGCAGTACTTC. V usage is TRBV5-6 and J usage is TRBJ2-7; TRBD1 matches 8 bases. J was trimmed by 3 bases and V by 7 bases; bases with no gene match: 9. Germline CDR1 reads SGHDT; CDR2 reads YYEEEE. There are 14 residues in the CDR3.

V usage is TRBV19 and J usage is TRBJ2-1, with 13 bases lining up with TRBD2. Germline lookup yields CDR1 LNHDA and CDR2 SQIVND (reference sequence). The CDR3 sequence is 17 residues long. Trimming removed 4 bases from V and 0 bases from J; junction bases left unmatched: 3. The CDR3 region has the DNA TGTGCCAGTAGTACCCGGACTAGCGGGAGCTCCTACAATGAGCAGTTCTTC. As protein: CASSTRTSGSSYNEQFF.

The V call is TRBV29-1, the J call TRBJ2-7; 14 bases match TRBD2. There are 15 residues in the CDR3. Germline CDR1 reads SQVTM; CDR2 reads ANQGSEA. V gave up 5 bases and J gave up 3 bases; unmatched junction bases: 6. CDR3 loop: CSVRPTSGRDYEQYF. CDR3 sequence (DNA): TGCAGCGTTCGGCCGACTAGCGGGAGGGACTACGAGCAGTACTTC.

This clone appeared a single time. V and J are TRBV29-1 and TRBJ1-3, with 11 bases aligning to TRBD1. V shed 6 bases and J 0 bases; nucleotides not matched to a gene: 4. CDR1 is SQVTM and CDR2 is ANQGSEA in the germline V gene. This CDR3 is built from 15 residues. CDR3 DNA sequence: TGCAGCGTAGCCGGGACAGGGGGCTCTGGAAACACCATATATTTT. This encodes CSVAGTGGSGNTIYF.

The chain carries TRBV19 and TRBJ1-5; perhaps TRBD1 as D (5 bases). The length of the CDR3 is 13 residues. CDR1 is LNHDA and CDR2 is SQIVND in the germline V gene (reference sequence). With 5 bases removed from V and 3 bases from J, the gap between germline ends came to 8 bases. In DNA, the CDR3 is TGTGCCAGTAGTCAGGGCATCAATCAGCCCCAGCATTTT. Encoded protein: CASSQGINQPQHF. Using reference TRBV19 and TRBJ1-5 for the parts outside the CDR3, the full variable domain is DGGITQSPKYLFRKEGQNVTLSCEQNLNHDAMYWYRQDPGQGLRLIYYSQIVNDFQKGDIAEGYSVSREKKESFPLTVTSAQKNPTAFYLCASSQGINQPQHFGDGTRLSIL.

The V and J genes are TRBV6-4 and TRBJ2-5, with unresolved D. Germline values: CDR1 MRHNA, CDR2 SNTAGT. V gave up 3 bases and J gave up 3 bases, with 11 bases separating them. The CDR3 has 14 amino acids. CDR3 sequence reads: CASSEFGGKETQYF. CDR3 bases: TGTGCCAGCAGTGAATTCGGCGGCAAAGAGACCCAGTACTTC.

The chain is built from TRBV5-1 and TRBJ1-2; 8 nucleotides match TRBD1. Germline loops: CDR1 SGHRS, CDR2 YFSETQ. The CDR3 totals 22 residues. The J segment lost 2 bases and the V segment lost 2 bases, leaving 26 bases of the junction unmatched. The CDR3 sequence: CASSFRAMGDPLPDRENYGYTF. Here the CDR3 DNA reads TGCGCCAGCAGCTTCCGAGCTATGGGAGACCCCCTACCGGACAGGGAAAACTATGGCTACACCTTC.

This clone appeared a single time. This chain uses TRBV29-1 with TRBJ2-1; 9 bases map to TRBD1. Losses at the gene ends were 5 bases for V and 6 bases for J; bases not matched to a gene: 8. The CDR3 is made up of 14 amino acids. CDR1 and CDR2 from the germline V gene are SQVTM and ANQGSEA. The CDR3 region is CSVRGGTGSNEQFF. The CDR3 nucleotides are TGCAGCGTTCGGGGCGGGACAGGGTCCAATGAGCAGTTCTTC.

The V call is TRBV7-8, the J call TRBJ1-6; 7 nucleotides line up with TRBD1. The V gene end was trimmed by 6 bases and the J gene end by 9 bases; junction bases not matched to a gene: 5. The CDR3 loop spans 13 amino acids. The V gene's germline CDR1 is SGHVS and CDR2 FQNEAQ. CDR3 DNA: TGTGCCAGCAGAACGACAGGGAGTTCACCCCTCCACTTT. Its protein product is CASRTTGSSPLHF.

The chain joins TRBV27 to TRBJ1-2; D remains unclear. The CDR3 is made up of 16 amino acids. Deletions cut 2 bases from V and 4 bases from J, with 17 bases between. Germline V CDR1 and CDR2: MNHEY, SMNVEV (reference sequence). The CDR3 DNA is TGTGCCAGCAGTTTAACGGGCGGGGAGGCCCTCTATGGCTACACCTTC. This sequence encodes CASSLTGGEALYGYTF.

This clone occurred a few times. The chain joins TRBV12-5 to TRBJ1-1, with D perhaps TRBD1 (6 bases). V lost 5 bases and J 2 bases, leaving 21 bases between the germline ends. Germline V gives CDR1 LGHNT, CDR2 FRNRAP. This CDR3 contains 17 residues. The CDR3 DNA reads as TGTGCTAGTGGTAGCGGTAAGGGGGTTGTAGTAAACACTGAAGCTTTCTTT. This encodes CASGSGKGVVVNTEAFF.